This T cell receptor beta chain was identified in a study of tumor and adjacent non-tumor tissue in lung cancer. The CDR3 loop spans 12 amino acids. From germline, CDR1 is ENHRY and CDR2 SYGVKD. V was clipped by 0 bases and J by 3 bases, with 3 bases between them. No cell sorting was done before RNA was extracted from the tissue. Donors were chemotherapy-naive, newly diagnosed lung cancer surgical patients in China, August–late 2014. Turning to this clonotype: The antigen is not known.

A modified ARM-PCR protocol with three rounds of nested PCR amplified TCRbeta. TCRdb called the multiplex PCR reads again in MiXCR, with one record for every CDR3 protein. The sample shows about 93,000 distinct CDR3 sequences, about 72% of them seen only once. Notes on the study in general: Top 100 clones took a larger repertoire share in normal lung. Compared with tumor, normal lung showed significantly lower TCR diversity.

The TCR was taken from a man aged 55-75 years with non-small cell lung cancer. The J gene is TRBJ2-7, the V gene TRBV10-3; no reliable D call. The sample taken for sequencing was lung tumor tissue. DNA for the CDR3: TGTGCCATCAGTGAGTCGAGCTACGAGCAGTACTTC. It yields the protein CAISESSYEQYF.